The present entry profiles one TCR beta chain with its context. Its cognate antigen is unknown. This record comes from a study of HIV-infected patients and healthy controls. Study results and limitations: CMV-associated CDR3s mostly grew nonsignificantly during therapy, while HIV-associated CDR3s declined significantly.

No cell fractionation was done, so the repertoire covers all unsorted peripheral blood T cells. cDNA was made from roughly 500 ng RNA using alpha and beta constant primers. Separate chain-specific third strand synthesis with multiplexing indices produced the alpha and beta libraries. Ligation attached cDNA to a 5' RACE adapter that carried a random hexamer and SP2 site. Each molecule carried a 12-nucleotide identifier made of two joined random hexamers added before amplification. TCRdb processed the 5' RACE reads anew with MiXCR; each CDR3 protein has one entry. The sample has 10,000 or so distinct CDR3 sequences; about 6% are singletons. The sequenced sample consisted of blood. The clonotype comes from an adult in good health.

The CDR3 loop reads CASSRSGRKETQYF. The CDR3 coding sequence is TGTGCCAGTAGCCGATCGGGACGCAAAGAGACCCAGTACTTC. The rearrangement joins TRBV19 to TRBJ2-5; the D gene could be TRBD1 or TRBD2 (5 bases each). With 6 bases removed from V and 3 bases from J, the gap between germline ends came to 14 bases. The CDR3 loop spans 14 amino acids. Germline loops: CDR1 LNHDA, CDR2 SQIVND (reference sequence). Together with reference TRBV19 and TRBJ2-5, the CDR3 gives the full variable domain: DGGITQSPKYLFRKEGQNVTLSCEQNLNHDAMYWYRQDPGQGLRLIYYSQIVNDFQKGDIAEGYSVSREKKESFPLTVTSAQKNPTAFYLCASSRSGRKETQYFGPGTRLLVL.